Shown below are 3 T cell receptor beta chains from a single sample sequenced in a study of control samples from healthy donors and cancer patients. The repertoire was sequenced with immunoSEQ multiplex PCR; TCRdb's copy has only in-frame clones and lacks some. The table includes 150,000 or so clones, 75% to 95% detected once. The sequencing input was blood. The origin of the receptors is a man aged 40-55 years in good health.

The gene calls are TRBV5-1 and TRBJ2-5, with 12 bases matching TRBD2. The V gene end was trimmed by 4 bases and the J gene end by 3 bases; junction bases not matched to a gene: 4. The CDR3 contains 15 residues. CDR1 is SGHRS, CDR2 YFSETQ, per germline. CDR3 bases: TGCGCCAGCAGCGAGACTAGCGGGGGTGAAGAGACCCAGTACTTC. This gives the protein CASSETSGGEETQYF.

The chain uses TRBV3-1 (or the pseudogene TRBV3-2) and TRBJ2-3, with 10 bases identical to TRBD2. The V and J ends lost 5 bases and 6 bases, in that order; junction bases with no gene match: 14. CDR1 and CDR2 from the germline V gene are LGHDT and YNNKEL (reference sequence). The CDR3 spans 17 residues. CDR3 amino acids: CASSWGLPSGGSDTQYF. For the CDR3, the DNA is TGTGCCAGCAGCTGGGGTCTACCTAGCGGGGGATCTGATACGCAGTATTTT.

The gene calls are TRBV5-1 and TRBJ2-5; 7 nucleotides line up with TRBD2. The J segment lost 5 bases and the V segment lost 7 bases, leaving 11 bases of the junction unmatched. The CDR3 totals 14 residues. Germline lookup yields CDR1 SGHRS and CDR2 YFSETQ. DNA of the CDR3: TGCGCCAGCTCTAACCTGCGGGGAGGGGAGACCCAGTACTTC. Its protein product is CASSNLRGGETQYF.